This TCR beta chain was sequenced for a study of T cells in Graves' hyperthyroidism and ophthalmopathy. Exclusion of a patient resulted from uncontrolled infection, other autoimmune disease, pregnancy or lactation. Amplification of TCR beta CDR3 regions was performed using RNA transcripts as template. Carried out on the TCR CDR3, a first-round RT-PCR used the HTBI primer set. MiXCR was run by TCRdb on the multiplex PCR reads, yielding one entry per CDR3 protein. The table has 400,000 to 500,000 distinct CDR3 sequences, roughly an eighth seen once; the top ten hold less than 20%. The source material was blood. This TCR was recovered from a woman between 18 and 30 years old with Graves' hyperthyroidism.

The CDR3 reads CASSELVTGGSNYGYTF. CDR3 in DNA: TGCGCCAGCAGTGAGTTGGTGACAGGGGGTTCTAACTATGGCTACACCTTC. The chain is built from TRBV10-2 and TRBJ1-2, with 9 bases identical to TRBD1. The germline CDR1 and CDR2 sequences are WSHSY and SAAADI. The CDR3 is made up of 17 amino acids. The V gene end was trimmed by 1 base and the J gene end by 0 bases; junction bases not matched to a gene: 6.